The sequence of this TCR beta chain was determined in a study of CD8+CD57+ T cells in acquired aplastic anemia. Study details: Sorted CD4+ and CD8+ cell DNA averaged around 3.3 ug. CD4+ cells from healthy donors averaged about 10.8 million reads.

J gave up 4 bases and V 6 bases, and 8 bases lay outside the gene matches. CDR1 and CDR2 from the germline V gene are SGHTA and FQGTGA. This CDR3 has 15 residues. Genomic DNA was employed as the template in profiling TCR beta VDJ and CDR3. TCRdb re-derived calls from the reads in MiXCR, one entry per CDR3 protein. Of over 200,000 distinct CDR3 sequences listed, roughly 57% are singletons. Findings and caveats of the study: Patient and control CD8+ Simpson's diversity was not significantly different.

Concerning this clonotype itself: As yet, its antigen is unknown.

The receptor's source is a human donor in good health. The chain employs TRBV7-3 and TRBJ2-2; 7 bases line up with TRBD2. The sequenced material came from sorted CD4+, CD8+, or CD8+CD57+ T cells (not recorded which) from PBMCs. For the CDR3, the DNA is TGTGCCAGCAGTCGCGGGGGACGGGGCACCGGGGAGCTGTTTTTT. It specifies CASSRGGRGTGELFF.